Following are 29 T cell receptor beta chains from one sample sequenced in a study of vaccination and CD4 T cells after COVID-19. The treatment is: roughly 10-day PBMC culture with coronavirus spike peptide pools or control peptides (ViraFEST assay). Oncomine TCR Beta short-read sequencing was applied to DNA from cultured CD4+ T cells. One entry per CDR3 protein, called by TCRdb with MiXCR from the PCR reads. The sample lists about 13,000 distinct CDR3 sequences, about two fifths occurring once. The antigens for these receptors are not known. The sample taken for sequencing was CD4+ T cells from blood, cultured in vitro. All receptors come from a human donor who had recovered from COVID-19.

The V call is TRBV7-2, the J call TRBJ2-2, with D unclear. This CDR3 is built from 15 residues. Germline-derived CDR1 and CDR2 are SGHTA and FQGNSA. V was trimmed by 11 bases and J by 2 bases, leaving 18 bases between them. The CDR3 spells CAGTLDSTNTGELFF. CDR3 nucleotides: TGTGCCGGCACCTTAGATTCCACTAACACCGGGGAGCTGTTTTTT.

This clonotype occurred a few times. The chain recombines TRBV6-5 with TRBJ1-3; 7 positions agree with TRBD1. V was clipped by 2 bases and J by 4 bases; unmatched bases: 5. Germline-derived CDR1 and CDR2 are MNHEY and SVGAGI. This CDR3 spans 15 amino acids. The DNA of the CDR3 is TGTGCCAGCAGTTACAGGGGGCTGCGGGGAAACACCATATATTTT. It yields the protein CASSYRGLRGNTIYF.

V is TRBV6-1 and J is TRBJ1-2; 8 bases are shared with TRBD1. CDR3 length equals 14 residues. Unmatched junction bases numbered 9, after V lost 6 bases and J lost 6 bases. CDR1 MNHNS and CDR2 SASEGT come from the germline V gene. CDR3 DNA sequence: TGTGCCAGCAGCCTAAGACAGGGGTCTGATGGCTACACCTTC. Translation: CASSLRQGSDGYTF.

The J gene is TRBJ2-3, the V gene TRBV14; 7 bases match TRBD2. V was pared by 0 bases and J by 2 bases, with 14 bases of the junction left unmatched. Germline V gene sequence: CDR1 SGHDN, CDR2 FVKESK. The CDR3 is 19 amino acids. Written as DNA, the CDR3 is TGTGCCAGCAGCCAAGATGCGGGAGCGGGCTTTTGGCACACAGATACGCAGTATTTT. Protein: CASSQDAGAGFWHTDTQYF.

The chain is built from TRBV28 and TRBJ1-3; a possible D gene is TRBD1 (5 bases). Germline V gene lookup returns CDR1 MDHEN and CDR2 SYDVKM. V was clipped by 5 bases and J by 2 bases, with 13 bases between them. The CDR3 consists of 15 residues. In DNA form, the CDR3 reads TGTGCCAGCAGTGGGGACTATACGGCTGGAAACACCATATATTTT. As protein: CASSGDYTAGNTIYF.

This clonotype was counted a few times. The chain is built from TRBV30 and TRBJ1-1; D is possibly TRBD1 (5 bases). Germline-derived CDR1 and CDR2 are GTSNPN and SVGIG (reference sequence). The V and J ends lost 6 bases and 9 bases respectively, with 8 bases between them. The CDR3 totals 9 residues. DNA of the CDR3: TGTGCCTGTGGGGCCAAAGCTTTCTTT. It yields the protein CACGAKAFF.

The chain is built from TRBV20-1 and TRBJ2-1, with D perhaps matching TRBD1 (6 bases). V was trimmed by 3 bases and J by 7 bases, leaving 10 bases between them. Per the germline V gene, CDR1 is DFQATT and CDR2 is SNEGSKA (reference sequence). CDR3 length equals 12 residues. The CDR3 loop is CSASRGDNEQFF. In nucleotides, the CDR3 is TGCAGTGCTAGCAGGGGCGATAATGAGCAGTTCTTC.

This rearrangement joins TRBV24-1 to TRBJ2-1; 8 bases are a match to TRBD2. Per germline, CDR1 KGHDR and CDR2 SFDVKD. The CDR3 is 13 residues long. J was trimmed by 10 bases and V by 1 base; bases with no gene match: 2. This chain's CDR3 is CATSDFGTREQFF. The CDR3 DNA sequence: TGTGCCACCAGTGATTTCGGGACTAGGGAGCAGTTCTTC.

This clonotype turned up a few times. The V call is TRBV6-5, the J call TRBJ2-5; D possibly corresponds to TRBD2 (5 bases). The V and J ends lost 4 bases and 4 bases respectively, with 10 bases between them. CDR1 and CDR2 from the germline V gene are MNHEY and SVGAGI. This CDR3 has 13 amino acids. In DNA, the CDR3 is TGTGCCAGCAGTTCCCTAGCAGGAGAGACCCAGTACTTC. Translated: CASSSLAGETQYF.

In its sample, this clonotype was seen a few times. This rearrangement joins TRBV6-5 to TRBJ2-4; D might be TRBD2 (5 bases). Germline V CDR1 and CDR2: MNHEY, SVGAGI. The V end lost 0 bases, the J end lost 0 bases, and 12 bases lay between the germline ends. The CDR3 runs to 17 residues. CDR3 sequence: CASSYSPPGLAKNIQYF. The CDR3 DNA reads TGTGCCAGCAGTTACTCCCCTCCAGGACTAGCCAAAAACATTCAGTACTTC.

The chain links TRBV6-1 to TRBJ2-5; 10 bases fit TRBD1. Losses at the gene ends were 6 bases for V and 4 bases for J; bases not matched to a gene: 14. The CDR3 spans 17 residues. Germline V CDR1 and CDR2: MNHNS, SASEGT. Here the CDR3 reads CASSPGTGTGAGETQYF. The CDR3 nucleotides are TGTGCCAGCAGCCCCGGAACCGGGACAGGGGCTGGAGAGACCCAGTACTTC.

This chain joins TRBV18 and TRBJ1-2; D is possibly TRBD1 (5 bases). Germline V gene data show CDR1 as KGHSH and CDR2 as LQKENI. The V gene lost 3 bases and the J gene lost 4 bases, with 15 bases spanning the gap. This CDR3 is 15 amino acids long. CDR3 in amino acids: CASSPRSDRLYGYTF. The CDR3 DNA sequence: TGTGCCAGCTCACCGCGTTCCGACAGACTCTATGGCTACACCTTC.

The J gene is TRBJ1-5, the V gene TRBV27, with D perhaps TRBD1 (6 bases). Trimming removed 6 bases at V and 1 base at J, with 16 bases between. Germline values: CDR1 MNHEY, CDR2 SMNVEV (reference sequence). The CDR3 extends over 16 amino acids. CDR3 sequence (DNA): TGTGCCAGCAGGCCCGGGGGGGCGCGAAGCAATCAGCCCCAGCATTTT. Its protein is CASRPGGARSNQPQHF.

The genes are TRBV5-1 and TRBJ2-7, with D perhaps TRBD1 (6 bases). CDR3 size: 18 residues. V lost 4 bases and J lost 5, with 28 bases in between. The V gene's germline CDR1 is SGHRS and CDR2 YFSETQ. CDR3: CASSRDRQVRAEANEQYF. In DNA, the CDR3 is TGCGCCAGCAGCCGAGACAGACAGGTGAGGGCCGAAGCTAACGAGCAGTACTTC.

The chain joins TRBV12-3 or TRBV12-4 to TRBJ1-1; D not certain. The CDR3 has 11 residues. Deletions cut 2 bases from V and 11 bases from J, with 9 bases between. CDR3 bases: TGTGCCAGCAGTTTACGGGCGGGGGCTTTCTTT. Protein product: CASSLRAGAFF.

This clonotype was observed once. The V call is TRBV18, the J call TRBJ1-6, with 7 bases matching TRBD1. J lost 8 bases, V lost 0 bases, and 10 bases had no gene match. This CDR3 comprises 17 residues. In germline, CDR1 is KGHSH, CDR2 LQKENI. Here the CDR3 DNA reads TGTGCCAGCTCACCACCAGGGGGCTCGCAGGGAGATTCACCCCTCCACTTT. Its translation is CASSPPGGSQGDSPLHF.

The table lists this clonotype with a few counts. The chain couples TRBV20-1 to TRBJ2-3; possible D gene TRBD2, 5 bases. Germline V CDR1 and CDR2: DFQATT, SNEGSKA (reference sequence). The CDR3 totals 15 residues. V was shortened by 4 bases and J by 1 base, with 15 bases between the two germline ends. CDR3 sequence: CSATDLVGGTDTQYF. The DNA for the CDR3 is TGCAGTGCTACAGACTTAGTGGGAGGCACAGATACGCAGTATTTT.

V is TRBV28 and J is TRBJ1-4, with D possibly matching TRBD1 (5 bases). From germline, CDR1 is MDHEN and CDR2 SYDVKM. The CDR3 is made up of 14 amino acids. The V and J ends lost 6 bases and 7 bases respectively, with 15 bases between them. The CDR3 protein is CASSAPGNSEKLFF. In DNA form, the CDR3 reads TGTGCCAGCAGCGCTCCAGGGAACAGTGAAAAACTGTTTTTT.

A few counts support this clonotype. The V gene is TRBV27, the J gene TRBJ1-4; D is uncertain. Germline V gene data show CDR1 as MNHEY and CDR2 as SMNVEV (reference sequence). The V and J ends lost 3 bases and 11 bases respectively, with 16 bases between them. The CDR3 spans 14 residues. The CDR3 reads CASSLGTHPGKLFF. The CDR3 nucleotides read TGTGCCAGCAGTTTGGGCACCCATCCTGGGAAACTGTTTTTT. The full variable domain, rest sourced from reference TRBV27 and TRBJ1-4, is EAQVTQNPRYLITVTGKKLTVTCSQNMNHEYMSWYRQDPGLGLRQIYYSMNVEVTDKGDVPEGYKVSRKEKRNFPLILESPSPNQTSLYFCASSLGTHPGKLFFGSGTQLSVL.

The chain couples TRBV18 to TRBJ2-5; D possibly corresponds to TRBD2 (6 bases). The CDR3 is 13 amino acids. V was trimmed by 4 bases and J by 4 bases, leaving 10 bases between them. Germline V gene lookup returns CDR1 KGHSH and CDR2 LQKENI. In nucleotides, the CDR3 is TGTGCCAGCTCACAGGTGGAGGGAGAGACCCAGTACTTC. Its protein product is CASSQVEGETQYF.

This chain connects TRBV7-9 to TRBJ2-5, with a weak D call TRBD1 (6 bases). Germline loops: CDR1 SEHNR, CDR2 FQNEAQ (reference sequence). With 2 bases removed from V and 4 bases from J, the gap between germline ends came to 11 bases. There are 14 residues in the CDR3. The chain's CDR3 is CASSLSSRGETQYF. CDR3 nucleotide sequence: TGTGCCAGCAGCTTATCGAGCAGGGGAGAGACCCAGTACTTC. The full variable domain, completed using reference TRBV7-9 and TRBJ2-5, is DTGVSQNPRHKITKRGQNVTFRCDPISEHNRLYWYRQTLGQGPEFLTYFQNEAQLEKSRLLSDRFSAERPKGSFSTLEIQRTEQGDSAMYLCASSLSSRGETQYFGPGTRLLVL.

The V call is TRBV19, the J call TRBJ1-6, with 7 bases lining up with TRBD1. This CDR3 region has 13 residues. Trimming removed 9 bases from V and 10 bases from J; junction bases left unmatched: 9. Germline CDR1 and CDR2: LNHDA and SQIVND (reference sequence). The CDR3 region has the DNA TGTGCCAGCGCGACAGGGTATCGGTCACCCCTCCACTTT. This sequence encodes CASATGYRSPLHF.

This rearrangement joins TRBV11-3 to TRBJ1-2, with no clear D. The germline V gene encodes CDR1 SGHNT and CDR2 YENEEA. The CDR3 spans 12 residues. V gave up 0 bases and J gave up 4 bases, with 3 bases separating them. In DNA, the CDR3 is TGTGCCAGCAGCTTAGACACCTATGGCTACACCTTC. It is translated as CASSLDTYGYTF.

The chain carries TRBV7-2 and TRBJ2-7; the D gene could be TRBD1 or TRBD2 (5 bases each). V lost 1 base and J lost 0, with 7 bases in between. Germline lookup yields CDR1 SGHTA and CDR2 FQGNSA. CDR3 size: 14 residues. This CDR3 reads CASSLEGTSYEQYF. The CDR3, as DNA: TGTGCCAGCAGCTTAGAGGGGACCTCCTACGAGCAGTACTTC.

Only a few counts were recorded for this clonotype. The rearrangement joins TRBV30 to TRBJ2-3, with unresolved D. The CDR3 consists of 13 residues. The ends were cut back, 2 bases at V and 2 bases at J, with 8 bases in the middle. CDR1 is GTSNPN, CDR2 SVGIG, per germline (reference sequence). CDR3 in DNA: TGTGCCTGGAGTCCAGATACCACAGATACGCAGTATTTT. Translated, it gives CAWSPDTTDTQYF.

This clonotype was seen a few times. CDR3 nucleotide sequence: TGTGCCAGCAGTTTTATTTCCCAATCAGAGACCCAGTACTTC. Translating gives CASSFISQSETQYF. The chain couples TRBV27 to TRBJ2-5; D gene ambiguous. V was clipped by 3 bases and J by 4 bases, with 12 bases between them. CDR3 length: 14 residues. Germline-derived CDR1 and CDR2 are MNHEY and SMNVEV (reference sequence).

The chain employs TRBV10-2 and TRBJ1-5, with a tentative D call TRBD1 (6 bases). CDR1 WSHSY and CDR2 SAAADI come from the germline V gene. The CDR3 totals 14 residues. V was cut by 8 bases and J by 4 bases, with 15 bases left in between. The CDR3 DNA reads as TGCGCCAGCGGGGGGGGGGCAGCAAATCAGCCCCAGCATTTT. Encoded protein: CASGGGAANQPQHF.

This chain connects TRBV10-1 to TRBJ2-1; tentatively, D is TRBD2 (6 bases). This CDR3 has 13 amino acids. The germline V gene encodes CDR1 WNHNN and CDR2 SYGVQD (reference sequence). Trimming took 5 bases from V and 5 from J, leaving 10 bases between them. CDR3 nucleotides: TGCGCCAGCAGTCGGGGGACGGACAATGAGCAGTTCTTC. Encoded protein: CASSRGTDNEQFF.

This chain links TRBV7-9 with TRBJ1-4, with no clear D. Germline values: CDR1 SEHNR, CDR2 FQNEAQ (reference sequence). Trimming left V 10 bases short and J 7 bases short, with 22 bases between. The CDR3 runs 15 residues. CDR3 sequence (DNA): TGTGCCATCCAAGTGGTGGTGCACAACCTTGAAAAACTGTTTTTT. The encoded protein is CAIQVVVHNLEKLFF.